Included here is one T cell receptor beta chain sequence, with context. Its antigen remains unidentified. The sample is drawn from a study of T-cell memory formation after mild COVID-19. Study in general: TCR clusters showed largely donor specificity. Findings and caveats of the study: Day 15 to 85 contracting clones showed balanced CD4/CD8; day 15 to 37 expanders favored CD4+. Some clones that responded turned up in pre-infection memory, which suggests that cross-reactive memory joined in.

5'RACE primed from the constant segment yielded TCR alpha and TCR beta cDNA libraries bearing sample barcodes and UMIs. MiXCR, run by TCRdb on the 5' RACE reads, gives a single entry per CDR3 protein. The sample records 150,000 to 200,000 distinct CDR3 sequences, around 30% being singletons. The CDR3 runs 16 residues. Germline values: CDR1 SGHNT, CDR2 YENEEA. The V gene lost 6 bases and the J gene lost 3 bases, with 18 bases spanning the gap. The chain couples TRBV11-3 to TRBJ2-1; D possibly matches TRBD1 or TRBD2 (6 bases each). This TCR derives from an adult woman who had mild COVID-19 (a few samples of this study predate the infection). Cell type and time point are not known. Sequencing was performed on PBMCs or a T cell subset sorted from them (not recorded which). The CDR3 loop reads CASSREGGLLYNEQFF. The CDR3 DNA sequence: TGTGCCAGCAGTCGTGAAGGGGGGCTTCTCTACAATGAGCAGTTCTTC.